These 4 T cell receptor beta chains share one sample of origin, sequenced in a study of T cell repertoires in cytomegalovirus infection. TCRdb re-called the reads through MiXCR, storing one row per CDR3 protein. The sample includes some 700,000 distinct CDR3 sequences, 35% seen only once; the top ten take about 2.8%. Sequencing input: PBMCs. The receptors come from a human donor in good health (CMV status not recorded). Some clones in this sample may be carry-over from other donors' samples.

V gene TRBV5-4 combines with J gene TRBJ2-5, with D possibly TRBD1 on 6 matching bases. Between the trimmed V and J ends, which lost 4 bases and 0 bases, there was a span of 13 bases. Germline assignment: CDR1 SGHNT and CDR2 YYREEE (reference sequence). The CDR3 loop spans 15 amino acids. The CDR3 nucleotides read TGTGCCAGCAGCAGCGGACAGAACTACCAAGAGACCCAGTACTTC. This codes for CASSSGQNYQETQYF.

The chain couples TRBV28 to TRBJ1-5, with a weak D call TRBD1 (6 bases). The CDR3 spans 14 residues. Trimming pared 5 bases from V and 4 bases from J, leaving 12 bases between. In germline, CDR1 is MDHEN, CDR2 SYDVKM. CDR3 DNA sequence: TGTGCCAGCAGTGAGGGGACACCTAATCAGCCCCAGCATTTT. This gives the protein CASSEGTPNQPQHF.

This clonotype appeared a few times. The chain uses TRBV19 and TRBJ1-6; 8 bases align to TRBD1. Trimming took 3 bases from V and 8 from J; bases not matched to a gene: 0. Germline V CDR1 and CDR2: LNHDA, SQIVND (reference sequence). The CDR3 has 13 amino acids. CDR3 region: CASSMDRDSPLHF. The DNA for the CDR3 is TGTGCCAGTAGTATGGACAGGGATTCACCCCTCCACTTT.

This clonotype was seen ten or more times. This chain uses TRBV7-8 with TRBJ2-7; tentative D call: TRBD1 (5 bases). V lost 10 bases and J 2 bases, leaving 9 bases between the germline ends. Germline lookup yields CDR1 SGHVS and CDR2 FQNEAQ. The CDR3 runs 11 residues. The CDR3 DNA is TGTGCCACAGGGCCCCCCTACGAGCAGTACTTC. Translated: CATGPPYEQYF.